This is a list of T cell receptor beta chains from one sample in a study of CD8 T cells in ankylosing spondylitis. TCRdb independently ran MiXCR on the 5' RACE reads; one entry per CDR3 protein. Of fewer than 550,000 distinct CDR3 sequences listed, about 5.4% are singletons. The sequenced sample consisted of blood, either unsorted or a sorted T cell fraction (not recorded which). The receptors come from a male donor with ankylosing spondylitis. CDR3s include the opening cysteine and the closing phenylalanine or tryptophan. A D gene is named only where the DNA matches it firmly. Clone size is given for some rows only: seen once, a few or many times, or a class if the clone is expanded.

V	J	D	size	DNA	CDR3
TRBV20-1	TRBJ2-3	-	many	TGCAGTGCCCCCACTTCGGGGGCGGATACGCAGTATTTT	CSAPTSGADTQYF
TRBV7-9	TRBJ1-1	-	many	TGTGCCAGCAGCTTAGCTGAGGTGCCGAGGGGCACTGAAGCTTTCTTT	CASSLAEVPRGTEAFF
TRBV5-1	TRBJ2-2	TRBD1	many	TGCGCCAGCAGCCCCGGGACAGGGGGCAACACCGGGGAGCTGTTTTTT	CASSPGTGGNTGELFF
TRBV24-1	TRBJ1-1	-	many	TGTGCCACCAGTGCCGGGAGGTCCACTGAAGCTTTCTTT	CATSAGRSTEAFF
TRBV6-1	TRBJ2-7	-	many	TGTGCCAGCAGGGAGGCTCGGGGAGAGACCTACGAGCAGTACTTC	CASREARGETYEQYF
TRBV5-1	TRBJ2-7	TRBD2	many	TGCGCCAGCAGCTATGTAACTAGCGGCTCCTACGAGCAGTACTTC	CASSYVTSGSYEQYF
TRBV29-1	TRBJ2-7	-	-	TGCAGCGCCTGGACAGCCTCCTACGAGCAGTACTTC	CSAWTASYEQYF
TRBV4-1	TRBJ2-3	-	many	TGCGCCAGCAGCCACGCGGGGTACCGGGATACGCAGTATTTT	CASSHAGYRDTQYF
TRBV27	TRBJ2-7	-	many	TGTGCCAGCAGTTCTACCGGGGGCTCGACCTACGAGCAGTACTTC	CASSSTGGSTYEQYF
TRBV7-9	TRBJ2-7	-	many	TGTGCCAGCAGCTTAAGCGTCAACTACGAGCAGTACTTC	CASSLSVNYEQYF
TRBV6-2/TRBV6-3	TRBJ2-1	TRBD2	many	TGTGCCAGCAGTTACTCTATTGGGACTAGCGTATATGAGCAGTTCTTC	CASSYSIGTSVYEQFF
TRBV5-1	TRBJ2-7	-	-	TGCGCCAGCAGCTCAAACAGGGCAAACGAGCAGTACTTC	CASSSNRANEQYF
TRBV6-5	TRBJ1-6	-	many	TGTGCCAGCAGTTTCACTGGACAGTTGAGCTCCTATAATTCACCCCTCCACTTT	CASSFTGQLSSYNSPLHF
TRBV4-3	TRBJ2-7	-	few	TGCGCCAGCAGCCAAGAGACCGGGGGCGAGCAGTACTTC	CASSQETGGEQYF
TRBV28	TRBJ2-1	-	many	TGTGCCAGCAGCTTCCGATCTCTCGGTACTGAGCAGTTCTTC	CASSFRSLGTEQFF
TRBV7-2	TRBJ2-7	-	many	TGTGCCAGCAGCTTAGATTGGGGGTCTAAAGAGCAGTACTTC	CASSLDWGSKEQYF
TRBV24-1	TRBJ2-3	-	many	TGTGCCACCAGTGATCAGGGACCCGGTGATACGCAGTATTTT	CATSDQGPGDTQYF